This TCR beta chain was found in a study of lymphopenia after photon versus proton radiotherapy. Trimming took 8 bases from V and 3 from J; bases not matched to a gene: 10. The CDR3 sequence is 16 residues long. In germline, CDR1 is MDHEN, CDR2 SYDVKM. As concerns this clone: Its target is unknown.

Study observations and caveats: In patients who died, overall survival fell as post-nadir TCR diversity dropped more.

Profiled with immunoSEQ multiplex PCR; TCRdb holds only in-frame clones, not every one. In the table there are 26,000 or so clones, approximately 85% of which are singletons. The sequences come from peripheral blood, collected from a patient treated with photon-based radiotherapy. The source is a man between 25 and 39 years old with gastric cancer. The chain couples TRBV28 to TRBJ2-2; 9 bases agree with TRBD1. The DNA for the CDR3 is TGTGCCAGCGGGTCGGGACAGGGACTTTACACCGGGGAGCTGTTTTTT. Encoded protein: CASGSGQGLYTGELFF.